This T cell receptor (beta chain) was profiled in a study of blood T cells in healthy people across ages. General study findings and limits: Samples with more naive T cells showed higher observed beta diversity. Diversity estimates drawn from one million T cells were deemed underestimates.

Worth noting for this clonotype: Its antigen is unknown.

A J-beta primer mix and a sample-barcoded 5' primer were used in a second PCR of roughly 7 to 12 cycles. TCRdb used MiXCR to reprocess the 5' RACE reads, holding one entry per CDR3 protein. The table records more than 1 million distinct CDR3 sequences, less than 50% of them present only once. V gave up 3 bases and J gave up 4 bases; unmatched junction bases: 4. The CDR3 has 15 residues. Germline loops: CDR1 MNHEY, CDR2 SVGAGI. The sequence was collected from a woman in her fifties or sixties in good health. This chain uses TRBV6-5 with TRBJ1-4, with 8 positions matching TRBD1. Sequenced material: blood. The CDR3 region has the DNA TGTGCCAGCAGTTATACAGGGGGTAATAATGAAAAACTGTTTTTT. This codes for CASSYTGGNNEKLFF.